These 10 T cell receptor beta chains were sequenced from one sample in a study of blood T cell repertoires in COVID-19. Sequenced by immunoSEQ multiplex PCR; TCRdb stores in-frame clones only, minus some. This table has approximately 59,000 clones, more than 70% appearing once. Sequencing used peripheral blood. The receptors here all came from a human donor in a cohort sampled during active COVID-19.

J is TRBJ2-2 and V is TRBV3-1 (or the pseudogene TRBV3-2); 7 bases agree with TRBD1. The CDR3 is made up of 16 amino acids. Losses at the gene ends were 3 bases for V and 4 bases for J; bases not matched to a gene: 8. Germline lookup yields CDR1 LGHDT and CDR2 YNNKEL (reference sequence). In nucleotides, the CDR3 is TGTGCCAGCAGCCACTCAACAGGGGATGCCACCGGGGAGCTGTTTTTT. Its translation: CASSHSTGDATGELFF.

CDR3 loop: CASSPLPGGAGVELFF. CDR3 sequence (DNA): TGTGCCAGCTCACCATTGCCTGGAGGGGCGGGTGTGGAACTGTTTTTT. This chain uses TRBV18 with TRBJ1-4; possibly TRBD1 for D (5 bases). V lost 2 bases, J lost 12 bases, and 22 bases lay in between. CDR3 length: 16 residues. The germline V gene encodes CDR1 KGHSH and CDR2 LQKENI. Drawing the rest from reference TRBV18 and TRBJ1-4, the complete variable domain is NAGVMQNPRHLVRRRGQEARLRCSPMKGHSHVYWYRQLPEEGLKFMVYLQKENIIDESGMPKERFSAEFPKEGPSILRIQQVVRGDSAAYFCASSPLPGGAGVELFFGSGTQLSVL.

V and J are TRBV11-2 and TRBJ1-2, with TRBD1 identical over 7 bases. The ends lost 3 bases at V and 2 bases at J; junction bases unmatched: 0. The germline V gene encodes CDR1 SGHAT and CDR2 FQNNGV. The CDR3 extends over 13 amino acids. The CDR3 loop reads CASSLGQNYGYTF. CDR3 DNA: TGTGCCAGCAGCTTGGGACAGAACTATGGCTACACCTTC.

The rearrangement uses TRBV3-1 (or the pseudogene TRBV3-2) and TRBJ2-3; 10 bases align to TRBD2. Germline-derived CDR1 and CDR2 are LGHDT and YNNKEL (reference sequence). This CDR3 has 15 residues. The V gene end was trimmed by 0 bases and the J gene end by 5 bases; junction bases not matched to a gene: 2. The CDR3 DNA reads TGTGCCAGCAGCCAAGAATCTAGCGGGGGAGATACGCAGTATTTT. This sequence encodes CASSQESSGGDTQYF.

The CDR3 sequence: CASSLGTGDADTQYF. The DNA for the CDR3 is TGTGCCAGCAGCTTGGGGACAGGGGATGCAGATACGCAGTATTTT. The genes are TRBV7-9 and TRBJ2-3; 10 bases map to TRBD1. The CDR3 is 15 residues long. Germline V gene data show CDR1 as SEHNR and CDR2 as FQNEAQ (reference sequence). Trimming cost V 3 bases and J 4 bases; bases outside gene matches: 4.

The gene calls are TRBV4-3 and TRBJ2-2, with D perhaps TRBD2 (6 bases). The V end lost 0 bases, the J end lost 6 bases, and 11 bases lay between the germline ends. The CDR3 is 15 residues long. Per germline, CDR1 LGHNA and CDR2 YSLEER. The CDR3 loop is CASSQEVRGSGELFF. The CDR3 DNA reads TGCGCCAGCAGCCAAGAGGTCCGGGGGTCCGGGGAGCTGTTTTTT.

This chain connects TRBV18 to TRBJ2-7, with D perhaps matching TRBD2 (6 bases). The CDR3 runs to 16 residues. The germline V gene encodes CDR1 KGHSH and CDR2 LQKENI. Trimming removed 3 bases at V and 3 bases at J, with 18 bases between. The CDR3 sequence: CASSPKRSGVFYEQYF. CDR3 DNA: TGTGCCAGCTCACCGAAAAGGTCGGGGGTATTCTACGAGCAGTACTTC.

This chain joins TRBV4-1 and TRBJ2-3, with 10 bases lining up with TRBD1. Trimming removed 6 bases from V and 1 base from J; junction bases left unmatched: 22. CDR1 and CDR2 (germline): MGHRA, YSYEKL. This CDR3 spans 21 amino acids. The CDR3 nucleotides read TGCGCCAGCAGACCCCCTACCGGGACAGGGGAAAAGCGGGGGCGCACAGATACGCAGTATTTT. Its translation is CASRPPTGTGEKRGRTDTQYF.

This chain connects TRBV24-1 to TRBJ1-6; TRBD1 matches 10 bases. V lost 3 bases to trimming and J lost 10 bases; unmatched junction nucleotides: 8. Germline CDR1 KGHDR, CDR2 SFDVKD. The CDR3 sequence is 16 residues long. Written as DNA, the CDR3 is TGTGCCACCAGTGATAGTGGACAGGGGGGTGACTCACCCCTCCACTTT. It translates to CATSDSGQGGDSPLHF.

CDR3 DNA sequence: TGTGCCAGCAGCCAAGGCGTTAGAGCTTTCTTT. Protein product: CASSQGVRAFF. The chain has TRBV3-1 (or the pseudogene TRBV3-2) and TRBJ1-1; D uncertain. The CDR3 totals 11 residues. V dropped 1 base and J dropped 10 bases, with 7 bases sitting between them. The V gene's germline CDR1 is LGHDT and CDR2 YNNKEL (reference sequence).